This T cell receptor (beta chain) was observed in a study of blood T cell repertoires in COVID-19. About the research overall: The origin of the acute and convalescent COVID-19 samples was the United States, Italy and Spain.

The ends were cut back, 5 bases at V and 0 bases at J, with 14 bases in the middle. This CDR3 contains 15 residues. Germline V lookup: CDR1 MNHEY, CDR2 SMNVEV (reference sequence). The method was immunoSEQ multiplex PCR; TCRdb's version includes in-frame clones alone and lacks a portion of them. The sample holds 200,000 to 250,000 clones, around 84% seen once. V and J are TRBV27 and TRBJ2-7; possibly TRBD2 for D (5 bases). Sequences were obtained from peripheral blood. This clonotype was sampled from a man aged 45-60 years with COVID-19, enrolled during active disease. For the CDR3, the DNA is TGTGCCAGCAGTACTTTCTCCGCGGGCTCCTACGAGCAGTACTTC. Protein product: CASSTFSAGSYEQYF.